A selection of T cell receptor beta chains follows, all from one sample in a study of shared clonotypes between healthy human individuals. Assay: immunoSEQ multiplex PCR; the TCRdb copy retains only in-frame clones and omits some. This repertoire shows about 2 million clones, just under 95% found once; its top ten account for around 1.1%. The specimen was naive CD8+ T cells sorted from blood. The source is a man between 18 and 29 years old in good health. Each CDR3 is given with its conserved first and last residue. D genes are given only for firm matches. Clone size is not always given. Where it is, it says once, few, many or a class for expanded clones.

v_call	d_call	clone_size	cdr3_length	j_call	cdr3_nt	cdr3_aa
TRBV7-9	-	-	19	TRBJ2-1	TGTGCCAGCAGGCATAGCCTGGCTAGCGCCCAATACCTCTACAATGAGCAGTTCTTC	CASRHSLASAQYLYNEQFF
TRBV7-6	-	-	13	TRBJ1-2	TGTGCCAGCAGCCCCTTGGAAAACTATGGCTACACCTTC	CASSPLENYGYTF
TRBV4-1	TRBD2	-	14	TRBJ2-2	TGCGCCAGCAGCCAAGTAGCGGGAACCGGGGAGCTGTTTTTT	CASSQVAGTGELFF
TRBV28	-	-	13	TRBJ1-1	TGTGCCAGCAGTTTATTTAGAGACACTGAAGCTTTCTTT	CASSLFRDTEAFF
TRBV7-9	TRBD1	-	18	TRBJ2-1	TGTGCCAGCACCGTTTCCCAGGACAGGGGTCGGAATTACAATGAGCAGTTCTTC	CASTVSQDRGRNYNEQFF
TRBV11-2	TRBD2	-	17	TRBJ2-7	TGTGCCAGCAGCCCGTCCGGGGGGTCCAAACACTCCTACGAGCAGTACTTC	CASSPSGGSKHSYEQYF
TRBV15	TRBD1	once	16	TRBJ1-3	TGTGCCACCAGCAGCGGGACAGGGGGATCTGGAAACACCATATATTTT	CATSSGTGGSGNTIYF
TRBV29-1	TRBD2	-	14	TRBJ2-5	TGCAGCGTTGACGGGACTAGCTCCCGAGAGACCCAGTACTTC	CSVDGTSSRETQYF
TRBV7-2	TRBD1	once	15	TRBJ2-2	TGTGCCAGCAGCTTAGAGGCAGGGGGAACCGGGGAGCTGTTTTTT	CASSLEAGGTGELFF
TRBV11-3	TRBD2	once	12	TRBJ2-7	TGTGCCAGCAGTCGGGGGGATGACGAGCAGTACTTC	CASSRGDDEQYF
TRBV5-1	-	-	16	TRBJ2-5	TGCGCCAGCAGCTTGGCGGCGGTGGATCTCCAAGAGACCCAGTACTTC	CASSLAAVDLQETQYF
TRBV5-4	-	-	16	TRBJ2-3	TGTGCCAGCAGCGTGCCGGGAGCGACTAGCACAGATACGCAGTATTTT	CASSVPGATSTDTQYF
TRBV28	TRBD2	-	15	TRBJ2-5	TGTGCCAGTAGTGATTGGGCGGGGGAAGGGGAGACCCAGTACTTC	CASSDWAGEGETQYF
TRBV5-1	-	-	15	TRBJ2-1	TGCGCCAGCAGCTTGGGCAGGGATGCCTACAATGAGCAGTTCTTC	CASSLGRDAYNEQFF
TRBV13	TRBD2	-	14	TRBJ2-5	TGTGCCAGCAGCTTGGCGGGGGTACAAGAGACCCAGTACTTC	CASSLAGVQETQYF
TRBV4-2	-	-	15	TRBJ2-7	TGTGCCAGCAGCCAAGAAGGGGGGGCCAACTACGAGCAGTACTTC	CASSQEGGANYEQYF
TRBV10-2	TRBD2	-	15	TRBJ2-7	TGCGCCAGCAGTGACCTCGGGACTAGGGAGTACGAGCAGTACTTC	CASSDLGTREYEQYF
TRBV7-6	TRBD1	-	15	TRBJ2-4	TGTGCCAGCAGCCTAGACTGGACAGGCGGAGACATTCAGTACTTC	CASSLDWTGGDIQYF
TRBV10-3	TRBD1	-	14	TRBJ2-7	TGTGCCATCAGTGTGGACAGGGGCCTTTACGAGCAGTACTTC	CAISVDRGLYEQYF
TRBV28	-	-	16	TRBJ2-3	TGTGCCAGCAGTGCCCAGATAGCGGTAGACACAGATACGCAGTATTTT	CASSAQIAVDTDTQYF
TRBV7-9	TRBD1	-	15	TRBJ2-7	TGTGCCAGCAGCTTAGTCGTGCAGGGGGTGAACGAGCAGTACTTC	CASSLVVQGVNEQYF
TRBV5-1	TRBD1	-	15	TRBJ1-4	TGCGCCAGCAGCTTGGTAGGGACAGGAAATGAAAAACTGTTTTTT	CASSLVGTGNEKLFF
TRBV30	-	-	14	TRBJ2-5	TGTGCCTGGAGTGTACAGGGCCCTCAAGAGACCCAGTACTTC	CAWSVQGPQETQYF
TRBV6-6	TRBD2	-	16	TRBJ2-5	TGTGCCAGCAGTTACTATAGCGGGGGGGCCCAAGAGACCCAGTACTTC	CASSYYSGGAQETQYF
TRBV11-2	-	-	17	TRBJ1-2	TGTGCCAGCAGCTCAGAATCTTCCGGGACGGTGCGTTATGGCTACACCTTC	CASSSESSGTVRYGYTF
TRBV7-7	-	once	14	TRBJ2-1	TGTGCTAGCAGCTTAGCGGCCTCGGACAATGAGCAGTTCTTC	CASSLAASDNEQFF
TRBV15	-	-	15	TRBJ2-7	TGTGCCACCAGCCGGGACGGGGGTGGCTCCTACGAGCAGTACTTC	CATSRDGGGSYEQYF
TRBV4-3	-	-	17	TRBJ2-1	TGCGCCAGCAGCCAAGATTACGAACTAGGACCCTACAATGAGCAGTTCTTC	CASSQDYELGPYNEQFF
TRBV9	TRBD1	-	14	TRBJ1-6	TGTGCCAGCAGCGTAACAGGGGGTGGGTCACCCCTCCACTTT	CASSVTGGGSPLHF
TRBV4-1	TRBD1	-	16	TRBJ2-1	TGCGCCAGCAGCCAGCCGGGACAGAGCTCCTACAATGAGCAGTTCTTC	CASSQPGQSSYNEQFF
TRBV9	-	-	15	TRBJ2-7	TGTGCCAGCAGCGTAGGGCAGGGTACCTCCTACGAGCAGTACTTC	CASSVGQGTSYEQYF
TRBV7-2	TRBD1	-	14	TRBJ1-6	TGTGCCAGCAGCCTGACAGGGCCCGATTCACCCCTCCACTTT	CASSLTGPDSPLHF
TRBV6-1	-	-	13	TRBJ2-7	TGTGCCAGCAGTGAGGGGCTTAGCTACGAGCAGTACTTC	CASSEGLSYEQYF
TRBV4-1	TRBD1	-	15	TRBJ2-2	TGCGCCAGCAGCCCAGGACAGGGGGCCTCCGGGGAGCTGTTTTTT	CASSPGQGASGELFF
TRBV7-9	-	-	12	TRBJ1-5	TGTGCCAGCAGCTTAATGGATCAGCCCCAGCATTTT	CASSLMDQPQHF
TRBV29-1	TRBD1	-	14	TRBJ2-1	TGCAGCGTTGTAGGGGGCTTAACGTACAATGAGCAGTTCTTC	CSVVGGLTYNEQFF
TRBV28	TRBD1	-	15	TRBJ2-3	TGTGCCAGCAGCCCACGGACAGGGTCCACAGATACGCAGTATTTT	CASSPRTGSTDTQYF